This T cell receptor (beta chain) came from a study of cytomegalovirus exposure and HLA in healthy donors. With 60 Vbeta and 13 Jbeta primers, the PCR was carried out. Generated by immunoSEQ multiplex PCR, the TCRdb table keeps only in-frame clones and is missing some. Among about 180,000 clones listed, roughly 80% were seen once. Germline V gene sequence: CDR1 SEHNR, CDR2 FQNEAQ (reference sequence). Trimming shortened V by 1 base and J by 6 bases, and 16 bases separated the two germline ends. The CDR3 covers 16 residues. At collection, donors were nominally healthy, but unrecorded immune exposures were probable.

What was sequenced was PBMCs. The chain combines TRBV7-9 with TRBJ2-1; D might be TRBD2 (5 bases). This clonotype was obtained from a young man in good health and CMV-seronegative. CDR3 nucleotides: TGTGCCAGCAGCTTAGTTCGGGGAAGAACGTTCAATGAGCAGTTCTTC. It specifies CASSLVRGRTFNEQFF.